This TCR beta chain emerged from a study of response to subunit inactivated influenza vaccine. One entry per CDR3 protein results from TCRdb running MiXCR on the RT-PCR reads. This sample has about 780,000 distinct CDR3 sequences, with less than 20% found just once. This clonotype was seen ten or more times. Its antigen is not identified. Deletions cut 6 bases from V and 4 bases from J, with 21 bases between. Germline loops: CDR1 SQVTM, CDR2 ANQGSEA. The CDR3 is made up of 15 amino acids. Findings and caveats of the study: Each seasonal influenza vaccination, the authors suggested, recruits few new T cells.

The chain is built from TRBV29-1 and TRBJ1-2; the D gene is possibly TRBD1 (5 bases). The source is a man over 45 who received an inactivated influenza vaccine. The sequences come from PBMCs from blood, collected around 5 days after vaccination. The CDR3 DNA follows: TGCAGCGTGGGGGTCTTAGGGGAAGGGCGCTATGGCTACACCTTC. This codes for CSVGVLGEGRYGYTF. Full variable domain (rest looked up from reference TRBV29-1 and TRBJ1-2): SAVISQKPSRDICQRGTSLTIQCQVDSQVTMMFWYRQQPGQSLTLIATANQGSEATYESGFVIDKFPISRPNLTFSTLTVSNMSPEDSSIYLCSVGVLGEGRYGYTFGSGTRLTVV.